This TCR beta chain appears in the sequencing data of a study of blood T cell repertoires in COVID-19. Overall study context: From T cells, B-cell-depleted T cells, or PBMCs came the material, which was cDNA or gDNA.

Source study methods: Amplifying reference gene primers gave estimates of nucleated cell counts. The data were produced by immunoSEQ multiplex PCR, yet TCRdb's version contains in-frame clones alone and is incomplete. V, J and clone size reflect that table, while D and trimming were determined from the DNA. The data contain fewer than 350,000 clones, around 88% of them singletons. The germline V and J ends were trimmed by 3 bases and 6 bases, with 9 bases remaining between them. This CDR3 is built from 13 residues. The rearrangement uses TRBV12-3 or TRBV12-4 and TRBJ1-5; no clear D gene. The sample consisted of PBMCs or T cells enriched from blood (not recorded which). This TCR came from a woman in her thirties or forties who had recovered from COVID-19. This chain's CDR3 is CASSLVEGQPQHF. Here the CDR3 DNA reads TGTGCCAGCAGTTTGGTTGAGGGTCAGCCCCAGCATTTT.